The next 7 T cell receptor beta chains were all read from a single sample in a study of blood T cells in healthy people across ages. With a J-beta primer mix and a sample-barcoded 5' primer, a second PCR ran about 7 to 12 cycles. TCRdb processed the 5' RACE reads anew with MiXCR; each CDR3 protein has one entry. This table has 700,000 to 850,000 distinct CDR3 sequences, 50% to 65% appearing once. Sequences were obtained from blood. The source of these receptors is a man at least 80 years old in good health.

The V and J genes are TRBV6-5 and TRBJ1-2; D gene uncertain. The germline gives CDR1 MNHEY, CDR2 SVGAGI. This CDR3 spans 13 amino acids. Trimming took off 7 bases at V and 2 bases at J, with 11 bases between the two ends. CDR3 sequence: CASTLGKNYGYTF. The CDR3 DNA reads as TGTGCCAGCACCCTTGGCAAAAACTATGGCTACACCTTC.

This chain joins TRBV6-6 and TRBJ2-5; TRBD2 matches 8 bases. The CDR3 extends over 15 amino acids. J lost 7 bases, V lost 0 bases, and 7 bases had no gene match. Germline CDR1 is MNHNY and CDR2 is SVGAGI (reference sequence). The CDR3: CASSYSAGLGGTQYF. The DNA for the CDR3 is TGTGCCAGCAGTTACTCGGCGGGACTAGGGGGGACCCAGTACTTC.

The rearrangement links TRBV5-6 to TRBJ1-2; D uncertain. The V gene lost 0 bases and the J gene lost 0 bases, with 9 bases spanning the gap. Germline assignment: CDR1 SGHDT and CDR2 YYEEEE. CDR3 size: 15 residues. The CDR3 region has the DNA TGTGCCAGCAGCTTGGGGCTTAAAGCTAACTATGGCTACACCTTC. Encoded protein: CASSLGLKANYGYTF.

CDR3 bases: TGTGCCAGCAGTGTCTTTGGGGCGGGAGGGCTCCAAGAGACCCAGTACTTC. The encoded protein is CASSVFGAGGLQETQYF. The chain employs TRBV6-1 and TRBJ2-5; 9 bases fit TRBD2. The CDR3 totals 17 residues. The trim removed 4 bases at V and 1 base at J, leaving 10 bases unmatched. In germline, CDR1 is MNHNS, CDR2 SASEGT.

This clonotype has a handful of counts. The chain employs TRBV2 and TRBJ2-1, with D possibly called TRBD1 or TRBD2 (6 bases each). Germline V lookup: CDR1 SNHLY, CDR2 FYNNEI. This CDR3 has 14 amino acids. V lost 7 bases to trimming and J lost 6 bases, with 16 bases between them. In DNA form, the CDR3 reads TGTGCCAGCAAGTACACGGGGGCGAGCAATGAGCAGTTCTTC. This encodes CASKYTGASNEQFF.

V is TRBV12-3 or TRBV12-4 and J is TRBJ1-6; unclear D gene. The germline V and J ends were trimmed by 2 bases and 8 bases, with 7 bases remaining between them. The length of the CDR3 is 13 residues. The CDR3 nucleotides are TGTGCCAGCAGTTTATCGCCGGATTCACCCCTCCACTTT. Translating it yields CASSLSPDSPLHF.

The chain recombines TRBV24-1 with TRBJ2-5; 8 bases agree with TRBD2. V lost 4 bases to trimming and J lost 11 bases; unmatched junction nucleotides: 17. This CDR3 spans 16 amino acids. Germline V lookup: CDR1 KGHDR, CDR2 SFDVKD. The CDR3 loop is CATSETGTSGSNEQYF. CDR3 in DNA: TGTGCCACCAGTGAAACCGGGACTAGTGGGTCCAATGAGCAGTACTTC.